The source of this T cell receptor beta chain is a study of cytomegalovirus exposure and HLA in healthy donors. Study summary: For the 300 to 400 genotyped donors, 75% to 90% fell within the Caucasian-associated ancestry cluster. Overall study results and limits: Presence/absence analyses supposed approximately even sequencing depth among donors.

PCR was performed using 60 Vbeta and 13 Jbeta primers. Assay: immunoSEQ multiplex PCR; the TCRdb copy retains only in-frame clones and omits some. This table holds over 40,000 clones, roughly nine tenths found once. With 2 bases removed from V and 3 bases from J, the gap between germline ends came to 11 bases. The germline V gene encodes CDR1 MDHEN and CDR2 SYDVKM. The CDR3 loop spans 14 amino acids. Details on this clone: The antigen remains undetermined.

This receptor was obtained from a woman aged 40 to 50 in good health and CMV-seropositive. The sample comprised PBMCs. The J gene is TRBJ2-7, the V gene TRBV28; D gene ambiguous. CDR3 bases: TGTGCCAGCAGTTTACCCAGGCTTGGCTACGAGCAGTACTTC. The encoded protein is CASSLPRLGYEQYF.